The 22 T cell receptor beta chains reported below all come from one sample, sequenced in a study of cytomegalovirus exposure and HLA in healthy donors. The PCR had 60 Vbeta and 13 Jbeta primers. Method: immunoSEQ multiplex PCR; TCRdb's copy keeps in-frame clones and lacks some. The sample records about 90,000 clones, approximately 79% being singletons. Sample: PBMCs. The receptors were sampled from a woman aged 55-75 years in good health and CMV-seropositive.

The gene calls are TRBV5-8 and TRBJ1-1, with D possibly matching TRBD1 (5 bases). The V end was cut by 5 bases, the J end by 5 bases, with 16 bases between. Germline V lookup: CDR1 SGHTS, CDR2 YDEGEE. This CDR3 contains 14 residues. In nucleotides, the CDR3 is TGTGCCAGCAGTCGTCCGGGTAGGGGTACTGAAGCTTTCTTT. Its protein product is CASSRPGRGTEAFF.

V and J are TRBV10-1 and TRBJ2-3; D is perhaps TRBD2 (6 bases). CDR3 size: 14 residues. With 2 bases removed from V and 4 bases from J, the gap between germline ends came to 10 bases. Germline V gene lookup returns CDR1 WNHNN and CDR2 SYGVQD (reference sequence). The CDR3 DNA sequence: TGCGCCAGCAGTGAGCGGGACTTCCCAGATACGCAGTATTTT. Encoded protein: CASSERDFPDTQYF.

The chain joins TRBV6-5 to TRBJ2-2; TRBD1 is a possible D gene (5 bases). In germline, CDR1 is MNHEY, CDR2 SVGAGI. The CDR3 contains 16 residues. Trimming took 4 bases from V and 1 from J, leaving 13 bases between them. CDR3 sequence reads: CASSFNARGNTGELFF. CDR3 in DNA: TGTGCCAGCAGTTTCAATGCTAGGGGGAACACCGGGGAGCTGTTTTTT.

The chain has TRBV27 and TRBJ2-7, with 8 bases fitting TRBD1. V was pared by 6 bases and J by 5 bases, with 21 bases of the junction left unmatched. The CDR3 sequence is 18 residues long. CDR1 and CDR2 from the germline V gene are MNHEY and SMNVEV (reference sequence). DNA of the CDR3: TGTGCCAGCAGACGTAAGTCGGATCAGGGGGCAACATTCAACGAGCAGTACTTC. Protein: CASRRKSDQGATFNEQYF.

V gene TRBV30 combines with J gene TRBJ2-3; 13 bases are shared with TRBD2. The CDR3 is made up of 15 amino acids. The germline gives CDR1 GTSNPN, CDR2 SVGIG (reference sequence). Trimming took 2 bases from V and 4 from J; bases not matched to a gene: 3. The CDR3 reads CAWSKLAGGADTQYF. The CDR3 nucleotides are TGTGCCTGGAGTAAACTAGCGGGAGGGGCAGATACGCAGTATTTT. Drawing the rest from reference TRBV30 and TRBJ2-3, the complete variable domain is SQTIHQWPATLVQPVGSPLSLECTVEGTSNPNLYWYRQAAGRGLQLLFYSVGIGQISSEVPQNLSASRPQDRQFILSSKKLLLSDSGFYLCAWSKLAGGADTQYFGPGTRLTVL.

The chain combines TRBV11-2 with TRBJ2-1; perhaps TRBD2 as D (6 bases). Germline CDR1 SGHAT, CDR2 FQNNGV. This CDR3 contains 15 residues. Trimming cost V 5 bases and J 0 bases, with 11 bases left between them. The CDR3 DNA reads TGTGCCAGCAGCAAAGCGGGTAGCTCCTACAATGAGCAGTTCTTC. Amino acids: CASSKAGSSYNEQFF.

The V gene is TRBV19, the J gene TRBJ1-1; the D gene is possibly TRBD1 (5 bases). Trimming took off 2 bases at V and 4 bases at J, with 11 bases between the two ends. In germline, CDR1 is LNHDA, CDR2 SQIVND (reference sequence). This CDR3 comprises 14 residues. As DNA, the CDR3 is TGTGCCAGTAGTATACAGGGCCGTAGCACTGAAGCTTTCTTT. The encoded protein is CASSIQGRSTEAFF.

The chain recombines TRBV6-4 with TRBJ2-7; the match to TRBD2 covers 16 bases. V lost 5 bases, J lost 7 bases, and 17 bases stayed unmatched. CDR1 and CDR2 (germline): MRHNA, SNTAGT. The CDR3 has 19 residues. The CDR3 here is CASSKPSGTSGRALKEQYF. The CDR3 DNA is TGTGCCAGCAGTAAGCCCTCCGGGACTAGCGGGAGGGCCCTCAAGGAGCAGTACTTC.

The J gene is TRBJ1-2, the V gene TRBV14; the match to TRBD1 covers 8 bases. The germline CDR1 and CDR2 sequences are SGHDN and FVKESK. CDR3 length: 14 amino acids. After removal of 4 bases from V and 6 bases from J, the junction contained 7 bases not matched to a gene. The CDR3 is CASSRETGVHGYTF. The DNA for the CDR3 is TGTGCCAGCAGCCGGGAGACAGGGGTCCATGGCTACACCTTC.

The J gene is TRBJ2-1, the V gene TRBV30; D gene unclear. V dropped 0 bases and J dropped 9 bases, with 6 bases sitting between them. CDR1 and CDR2 from the germline V gene are GTSNPN and SVGIG (reference sequence). The CDR3 runs to 11 residues. The CDR3 DNA follows: TGTGCCTGGAGTGTACGGAGTGAGCAGTTCTTC. As protein: CAWSVRSEQFF.

This clone was seen repeatedly, ten times or more. The chain has TRBV6-5 and TRBJ2-7, with D perhaps matching TRBD2 (6 bases). Germline V gene lookup returns CDR1 MNHEY and CDR2 SVGAGI. Trimming removed 8 bases from V and 2 bases from J, with 16 bases in between. This CDR3 is built from 14 residues. The CDR3 loop is CASGGGGIAYEQYF. The CDR3 nucleotides are TGTGCCAGCGGGGGTGGGGGGATCGCCTACGAGCAGTACTTC.

This chain uses TRBV28 with TRBJ1-4; weak D call: TRBD1 (5 bases). Trimming took off 1 base at V and 5 bases at J, with 5 bases between the two ends. The V gene's germline CDR1 is MDHEN and CDR2 SYDVKM. The CDR3 is 13 amino acids. In DNA, the CDR3 is TGTGCCAGCAGTTTATACAGGAATGAAAAACTGTTTTTT. The encoded protein is CASSLYRNEKLFF.

This chain connects TRBV21-1 to TRBJ2-7; TRBD2 reflects the table's D call only, with no check against the DNA. TRBV21-1 is a pseudogene locus. The CDR3 has 14 amino acids. CDR3 sequence: CASSRDAGNYEQYF. The CDR3 DNA reads TGTGCCAGCAGCAGGGATGCCGGGAATTACGAGCAGTACTTC.

V usage is TRBV7-9 and J usage is TRBJ2-7; 9 bases line up with TRBD2. The V and J ends lost 0 bases and 6 bases, in that order; junction bases with no gene match: 9. CDR3 length: 16 residues. The germline gives CDR1 SEHNR, CDR2 FQNEAQ (reference sequence). CDR3 in DNA: TGTGCCAGCAGCTTAGCTAGTCTAGCGGGACCTGTCGAGCAGTACTTC. As protein: CASSLASLAGPVEQYF.

The chain employs TRBV18 and TRBJ2-5; 9 bases are a match to TRBD2. Looked up from germline, CDR1 is KGHSH and CDR2 is LQKENI. The CDR3 loop spans 15 amino acids. J lost 2 bases, V lost 4 bases, and 5 bases had no gene match. The CDR3, as DNA: TGTGCCAGCTCACTTCGACTAGCGGTTCAAGAGACCCAGTACTTC. It is translated as CASSLRLAVQETQYF. Using reference TRBV18 and TRBJ2-5 for the parts outside the CDR3, the full variable domain is NAGVMQNPRHLVRRRGQEARLRCSPMKGHSHVYWYRQLPEEGLKFMVYLQKENIIDESGMPKERFSAEFPKEGPSILRIQQVVRGDSAAYFCASSLRLAVQETQYFGPGTRLLVL.

This chain connects TRBV7-9 to TRBJ1-2; 8 bases fit TRBD1. Losses at the gene ends were 4 bases for V and 4 bases for J; bases not matched to a gene: 5. The CDR3 has 14 amino acids. The V gene's germline CDR1 is SEHNR and CDR2 FQNEAQ (reference sequence). CDR3: CASSSDRAFYGYTF. CDR3 in DNA: TGTGCCAGCAGCTCGGACAGGGCCTTCTATGGCTACACCTTC.

The chain links TRBV14 to TRBJ1-2; D gene unclear. The CDR3 is made up of 13 amino acids. Trimming took off 1 base at V and 4 bases at J, with 7 bases between the two ends. CDR1 SGHDN and CDR2 FVKESK come from the germline V gene. CDR3: CASSQASSYGYTF. The CDR3 DNA reads TGTGCCAGCAGCCAAGCTTCGTCCTATGGCTACACCTTC.

CDR3: CASSQAADYLSDTQYF. CDR3 bases: TGTGCCAGCAGCCAAGCCGCCGACTACCTCTCAGATACGCAGTATTTT. The V gene is TRBV4-2, the J gene TRBJ2-3; tentatively, D is TRBD2 (5 bases). The CDR3 loop spans 16 amino acids. V lost 1 base, J lost 4 bases, and 15 bases lay in between. Germline CDR1 and CDR2: LGHNA and YNFKEQ.

The V gene is TRBV28, the J gene TRBJ2-7; 8 nucleotides agree with TRBD1. The CDR3 runs to 15 residues. The germline V gene encodes CDR1 MDHEN and CDR2 SYDVKM. V was pared by 3 bases and J by 5 bases, with 9 bases of the junction left unmatched. As DNA, the CDR3 is TGTGCCAGCAGTTTTATGGACAGGGCTGGGGACGAGCAGTACTTC. It specifies CASSFMDRAGDEQYF. Drawing the rest from reference TRBV28 and TRBJ2-7, the complete variable domain is DVKVTQSSRYLVKRTGEKVFLECVQDMDHENMFWYRQDPGLGLRLIYFSYDVKMKEKGDIPEGYSVSREKKERFSLILESASTNQTSMYLCASSFMDRAGDEQYFGPGTRLTVT.

This sequence joins TRBV30 and TRBJ2-7; a possible D gene is TRBD2 (5 bases). Germline V gives CDR1 GTSNPN, CDR2 SVGIG (reference sequence). The CDR3 has 12 residues. V was pared by 3 bases and J by 2 bases, with 8 bases between. The DNA for the CDR3 is TGTGCCTGGAGCGACTACGCCTACGAGCAGTACTTC. Its protein is CAWSDYAYEQYF.

The chain links TRBV27 to TRBJ2-3, with TRBD2 matching over 14 bases. Germline lookup yields CDR1 MNHEY and CDR2 SMNVEV (reference sequence). The CDR3 consists of 16 residues. Trimming took 4 bases from V and 4 from J; bases not matched to a gene: 4. The CDR3 here is CASSSSTSGRADTQYF. As DNA, the CDR3 is TGTGCCAGCAGTTCCTCGACTAGCGGGAGGGCAGATACGCAGTATTTT.

V usage is TRBV27 and J usage is TRBJ2-1; 9 bases map to TRBD2. The CDR3 loop spans 14 amino acids. Per germline, CDR1 MNHEY and CDR2 SMNVEV (reference sequence). The ends lost 7 bases at V and 10 bases at J; junction bases unmatched: 11. CDR3 sequence: CASTPAGGPGEQFF. The DNA of the CDR3 is TGTGCCAGCACCCCCGCGGGAGGGCCGGGGGAGCAGTTCTTC.